These 24 T cell receptor beta chains were all obtained from the same sample, sequenced in a study of breast tumors, draining lymph nodes, adjacent tissues. TCRdb reanalysed the multiplex PCR reads using MiXCR and keeps one entry per CDR3 protein. This table holds 15,000 to 20,000 distinct CDR3 sequences, less than 75% found once. The sample was tumor-adjacent breast tissue. The receptors were gathered from a female donor with breast cancer. Some clones in this sample may be carry-over from other donors' samples.

This chain links TRBV7-6 with TRBJ1-4, with D unresolved. CDR3 length: 14 amino acids. Trimming stripped 3 bases from V and 0 bases from J, with 5 bases between. The germline V gene has CDR1 SGHVS and CDR2 FNYEAQ. For the CDR3, the DNA is TGTGCCAGCAGCTTGGCCGCAACTAATGAAAAACTGTTTTTT. Protein sequence: CASSLAATNEKLFF.

This clonotype has only one observation. The chain is built from TRBV6-4 and TRBJ2-1, with TRBD2 matching over 8 bases. Looked up from germline, CDR1 is MRHNA and CDR2 is SNTAGT. The CDR3 has 15 amino acids. V was clipped by 5 bases and J by 8 bases; unmatched bases: 11. The CDR3 coding sequence is TGTGCCAGCAGTCACCGGCCGGGGGGGACCGATGAGCAGTTCTTC. This translates into CASSHRPGGTDEQFF.

The chain joins TRBV20-1 to TRBJ2-2; TRBD2 matches at 9 bases. Per the germline V gene, CDR1 is DFQATT and CDR2 is SNEGSKA (reference sequence). The length of the CDR3 is 14 residues. V was clipped by 5 bases and J by 3 bases; unmatched bases: 4. CDR3 in amino acids: CSAPSGRHTGELFF. CDR3 bases: TGCAGTGCTCCCAGCGGGAGGCACACCGGGGAGCTGTTTTTT.

This clonotype was counted ten times or more. This rearrangement joins TRBV12-5 to TRBJ2-3; 7 bases align to TRBD1. The CDR3 spans 15 residues. Germline-derived CDR1 and CDR2 are LGHNT and FRNRAP. V shed 1 base and J 6 bases; nucleotides not matched to a gene: 7. The CDR3 sequence is CASGLGPTGVDTQYF. CDR3 in DNA: TGTGCTAGTGGTTTGGGTCCCACAGGGGTGGATACGCAGTATTTT.

This clonotype was observed many times. The rearrangement links TRBV6-2 or TRBV6-3 to TRBJ1-5; D remains unclear. V was clipped by 6 bases and J by 0 bases, with 15 bases between them. This CDR3 comprises 16 residues. Germline CDR1 and CDR2: MNHEY and SVGEGT. CDR3 nucleotides: TGTGCCAGCAGCGAGGGAGGGATAGATAGCAATCAGCCCCAGCATTTT. Translation gives CASSEGGIDSNQPQHF.

This chain uses TRBV5-1 with TRBJ2-1, with D possibly matching TRBD1 (6 bases). V was pared by 3 bases and J by 7 bases, with 8 bases between. The CDR3 covers 12 residues. CDR1 SGHRS and CDR2 YFSETQ come from the germline V gene. CDR3 region: CASSSQGNEQFF. In DNA form, the CDR3 reads TGCGCCAGCAGCTCACAGGGAAATGAGCAGTTCTTC.

The rearrangement links TRBV11-2 to TRBJ2-7; a weak D match, TRBD2 (6 bases). The V end was cut by 2 bases, the J end by 7 bases, with 12 bases between. The CDR3 runs 13 residues. Germline V gene sequence: CDR1 SGHAT, CDR2 FQNNGV. CDR3 in amino acids: CASSLRRGPEQYF. The CDR3 DNA is TGTGCCAGCAGCTTAAGGCGGGGACCAGAGCAGTACTTC.

V gene TRBV7-9 combines with J gene TRBJ1-5, with TRBD1 matching over 8 bases. This CDR3 comprises 17 residues. In germline, CDR1 is SEHNR, CDR2 FQNEAQ (reference sequence). After removal of 2 bases from V and 9 bases from J, the junction contained 15 bases not matched to a gene. Written as DNA, the CDR3 is TGTGCCAGCAGCTTACCCCGGACAGGGATGGGTAAATGGCCCCAGCATTTT. The encoded protein is CASSLPRTGMGKWPQHF.

This chain connects TRBV15 to TRBJ1-2; D is perhaps TRBD1 (6 bases). V dropped 0 bases and J dropped 7 bases, with 12 bases sitting between them. Germline values: CDR1 LNHNV, CDR2 YYDKDF (reference sequence). The CDR3 has 14 residues. CDR3 nucleotides: TGTGCCACCAGCAGAGACATTGGACAGTCTGGCTACACCTTC. Its translation is CATSRDIGQSGYTF.

This clonotype is deemed medium-sized (0.01 to 0.1%). The V and J genes are TRBV7-9 and TRBJ1-5; no reliable D call. V dropped 5 bases and J dropped 11 bases, with 25 bases sitting between them. The CDR3 consists of 16 residues. Looked up from germline, CDR1 is SEHNR and CDR2 is FQNEAQ (reference sequence). CDR3 nucleotide sequence: TGTGCCAGCAGCCCGACGATAGGCGCAGCCCACGAGGCCCAGCATTTT. This codes for CASSPTIGAAHEAQHF.

The chain carries TRBV7-9 and TRBJ1-4; D might be TRBD1 (5 bases). The length of the CDR3 is 16 residues. The ends were cut back, 1 base at V and 5 bases at J, with 14 bases in the middle. Germline assignment: CDR1 SEHNR and CDR2 FQNEAQ (reference sequence). The DNA of the CDR3 is TGTGCCAGCAGCTTAGGTGTACGGCGGGACAATGAAAAACTGTTTTTT. It specifies CASSLGVRRDNEKLFF.

The chain employs TRBV6-5 and TRBJ2-7; D possibly corresponds to TRBD1 (5 bases). The germline gives CDR1 MNHEY, CDR2 SVGAGI. This CDR3 has 12 residues. V gave up 2 bases and J gave up 4 bases, with 6 bases separating them. The CDR3 coding sequence is TGTGCCAGCAGTTACGCAGGGTACGAGCAGTACTTC. Translated: CASSYAGYEQYF.

The genes are TRBV6-2 or TRBV6-3 and TRBJ2-7; 7 bases fit TRBD1. V lost 7 bases, J lost 3 bases, and 3 bases stayed unmatched. There are 12 residues in the CDR3. Germline V gene sequence: CDR1 MNHEY, CDR2 SVGEGT. The CDR3 reads CASKWTGYEQYF. The CDR3 DNA follows: TGTGCCAGCAAATGGACAGGCTACGAGCAGTACTTC.

This clonotype ranks as medium-sized. The chain recombines TRBV11-2 with TRBJ1-6; 10 bases match TRBD1. The CDR3 contains 14 residues. The junction had 3 bases not matched to a gene; V was cut back by 3 bases and J by 10 bases. Germline CDR1 is SGHAT and CDR2 is FQNNGV. The CDR3 spells CASSLGTGVSPLHF. The CDR3 coding sequence is TGTGCCAGCAGCTTGGGGACAGGGGTCTCACCCCTCCACTTT.

This clonotype was recorded a few times. The V gene is TRBV4-2, the J gene TRBJ1-6; weak D call: TRBD1 (6 bases). The CDR3 spans 15 residues. In germline, CDR1 is LGHNA, CDR2 YNFKEQ. V lost 0 bases and J 10 bases, leaving 13 bases between the germline ends. The CDR3 nucleotides read TGTGCCAGCAGCCAAGAAAGGCAGGGGAGGTCACCCCTCCACTTT. The encoded protein is CASSQERQGRSPLHF.

This clonotype has a count of ten or more. The chain employs TRBV6-5 and TRBJ1-2; D is uncertain. Trimming shortened V by 2 bases and J by 1 base, and 5 bases separated the two germline ends. This CDR3 is built from 13 residues. The germline CDR1 and CDR2 sequences are MNHEY and SVGAGI. CDR3 protein: CASSYTGNYGYTF. CDR3 in DNA: TGTGCCAGCAGTTACACGGGTAACTATGGCTACACCTTC.

The V and J genes are TRBV10-3 and TRBJ2-3, with D hard to call. CDR1 and CDR2 (germline): ENHRY, SYGVKD. The V end lost 3 bases, the J end lost 0 bases, and 1 base lay between the germline ends. This CDR3 is 12 amino acids long. This CDR3 is CAISDSTDTQYF. As DNA, the CDR3 is TGTGCCATCAGTGACAGCACAGATACGCAGTATTTT.

This clonotype was counted a few times. The V and J genes are TRBV20-1 and TRBJ2-7; no clear D. V dropped 0 bases and J dropped 6 bases, with 18 bases sitting between them. This CDR3 is 15 amino acids long. Per germline, CDR1 DFQATT and CDR2 SNEGSKA (reference sequence). The CDR3 bases are TGCAGTGCTAGAGATACTCAGGAAGCTACGGGCGAGCAGTACTTC. It yields the protein CSARDTQEATGEQYF.

The chain links TRBV20-1 to TRBJ2-3; a possible D gene is TRBD1 (6 bases). The CDR3 is 14 residues long. The germline V gene encodes CDR1 DFQATT and CDR2 SNEGSKA (reference sequence). Trimming shortened V by 3 bases and J by 6 bases, and 16 bases separated the two germline ends. In DNA, the CDR3 is TGCAGTGCTAGCCGGGACACATACACGGATACGCAGTATTTT. It codes for CSASRDTYTDTQYF.

In its sample, this clonotype is medium-sized. The gene calls are TRBV6-2 or TRBV6-3 and TRBJ2-7, with TRBD2 identical over 12 bases. The CDR3 length is 15 residues. Trimming at V came to 6 bases and at J to 3 bases, leaving 6 bases not matched to a gene. From germline, CDR1 is MNHEY and CDR2 SVGEGT. The CDR3 sequence is CASSHGLAGFYEQYV. Here the CDR3 DNA reads TGTGCCAGCAGCCATGGACTAGCGGGGTTCTACGAGCAGTACGTC.

The chain has TRBV28 and TRBJ1-5; the D is unclear. Germline CDR1 reads MDHEN; CDR2 reads SYDVKM. The CDR3 contains 16 residues. Trimming took off 2 bases at V and 1 base at J, with 12 bases between the two ends. CDR3 DNA sequence: TGTGCCAGCAGTTTAGCTTCCCGGGGAAGCAATCAGCCCCAGCATTTT. Residues: CASSLASRGSNQPQHF.

This rearrangement joins TRBV24-1 to TRBJ1-2, with TRBD1 identical over 8 bases. Germline V gene lookup returns CDR1 KGHDR and CDR2 SFDVKD. Unmatched junction bases numbered 8, after V lost 5 bases and J lost 4 bases. CDR3 length: 15 amino acids. As DNA, the CDR3 is TGTGCCACCAGTGCTGTTGGACAGGGTGGCTATGGCTACACCTTC. Translated, it gives CATSAVGQGGYGYTF.

J is TRBJ2-1 and V is TRBV6-1, with 7 bases identical to TRBD1. CDR1 is MNHNS and CDR2 is SASEGT in the germline V gene. The CDR3 loop spans 13 amino acids. The V gene end was trimmed by 6 bases and the J gene end by 3 bases; junction bases not matched to a gene: 2. The CDR3: CASRGTDYNEQFF. CDR3 sequence (DNA): TGTGCCAGCAGGGGGACAGACTACAATGAGCAGTTCTTC.

As concerns this clonotype: The junction and the germline gene differ at one end; a read error may be behind it. The genes are TRBV11-2 and TRBJ2-7; 8 bases line up with TRBD1. CDR1 and CDR2 from the germline V gene are SGHAT and FQNNGV. CDR3 length: 14 amino acids. CDR3 protein: CANSLLRTGREQYF. The CDR3, as DNA: TGTGCCAACAGCCTACTTAGGACAGGGCGAGAGCAGTACTTC.